This T cell receptor (beta chain) was identified during a study of shared clonotypes between healthy human individuals. Study-level information: Per donor, three plates held CD4 naive cells, three held CD4 memory, two held CD8 naive and one held CD8 memory.

The V end was cut by 2 bases, the J end by 0 bases, with 10 bases between. The germline CDR1 and CDR2 sequences are SGHTA and FQGTGA. The CDR3 covers 15 residues. Notes on the study in general: Sorted-subset sequencing, rarefaction showed, was incomplete despite large depth.

Deep-level running was used for the assay. Under the authors' procedure: ImmunoSEQ output lacked quality scores and full-length reads, limiting matched filtering. Assay used: immunoSEQ multiplex PCR; TCRdb lists only in-frame clones, some missing. The V and J calls and clone size were taken over from that table, and D and trimming were inferred from the DNA. Among fewer than 2.5 million clones listed, approximately 93% were seen once. In its sample, this clone was seen a few times. Antigen: not known. The TCR comes from a man aged 18 to 30 in good health. Some clones in this sample may be carry-over from other donors' samples. The sample consisted of naive CD4+ T cells from PBMCs. Subset reported: CD45RA+ positively selected. The chain links TRBV7-3 to TRBJ1-1, with D hard to call. The CDR3 region has the DNA TGTGCCAGCAGCTTATTCGCGGGGATGAACACTGAAGCTTTCTTT. This translates into CASSLFAGMNTEAFF.